These 6 T cell receptor beta chains share one sample of origin, sequenced in a study of CD8+ T cells in alopecia areata. Peripheral blood samples and lesional scalp punch biopsies were obtained from alopecia areata patients. Isolated RNA was reverse transcribed into cDNA used as the sequencing template. Assay used: immunoSEQ multiplex PCR; TCRdb lists only in-frame clones, some missing. Of 9,000 to 15,000 clones in the sample, under 65% were seen once. Sequenced material: skin. These receptor sequences come from a human donor with alopecia areata.

The chain recombines TRBV4-1 with TRBJ2-1; D gene ambiguous. V was shortened by 3 bases and J by 0 bases, with 12 bases between the two germline ends. Germline loops: CDR1 MGHRA, CDR2 YSYEKL. The CDR3 length is 16 residues. In DNA, the CDR3 is TGCGCCAGCAGCCAGGTCGACATAATCTCCTACAATGAGCAGTTCTTC. It encodes CASSQVDIISYNEQFF.

The J gene is TRBJ2-1, the V gene TRBV28; no definite D call. This CDR3 contains 14 residues. CDR1 MDHEN and CDR2 SYDVKM come from the germline V gene. V was clipped by 6 bases and J by 2 bases, with 11 bases between them. CDR3 sequence reads: CASRLMSPYNEQFF. CDR3 nucleotide sequence: TGTGCCAGCAGGTTGATGAGCCCCTACAATGAGCAGTTCTTC. Full variable domain (rest looked up from reference TRBV28 and TRBJ2-1): DVKVTQSSRYLVKRTGEKVFLECVQDMDHENMFWYRQDPGLGLRLIYFSYDVKMKEKGDIPEGYSVSREKKERFSLILESASTNQTSMYLCASRLMSPYNEQFFGPGTRLTVL.

The chain uses TRBV13 and TRBJ1-6; D call uncertain. The CDR3 has 18 residues. V lost 1 base to trimming and J lost 11 bases, with 24 bases between them. Looked up from germline, CDR1 is PRHDT and CDR2 is FYEKMQ (reference sequence). This chain's CDR3 is CASSLVREHSRVNPPLHF. The CDR3 DNA reads TGTGCCAGCAGCTTAGTACGTGAGCACTCCCGTGTGAATCCACCCCTCCACTTT. Looking up the rest from reference TRBV13 and TRBJ1-6 gives the full variable domain: AAGVIQSPRHLIKEKRETATLKCYPIPRHDTVYWYQQGPGQDPQFLISFYEKMQSDKGSIPDRFSAQQFSDYHSELNMSSLELGDSALYFCASSLVREHSRVNPPLHFGNGTRLTVT.

The V and J genes are TRBV5-1 and TRBJ1-1; no firm D call. Per germline, CDR1 SGHRS and CDR2 YFSETQ. The CDR3 runs 13 residues. The V end was cut by 3 bases, the J end by 4 bases, with 10 bases between. CDR3 protein: CASSSSGGTEAFF. CDR3 nucleotide sequence: TGCGCCAGCAGCTCGAGTGGAGGCACTGAAGCTTTCTTT.

The chain is built from TRBV14 and TRBJ2-7, with D unresolved. Germline V gives CDR1 SGHDN, CDR2 FVKESK. V was clipped by 4 bases and J by 3 bases, with 13 bases between them. This CDR3 comprises 14 residues. Here the CDR3 reads CASSLLTNRYEQYF. Written as DNA, the CDR3 is TGTGCCAGCAGCCTCTTGACCAACCGCTACGAGCAGTACTTC.

The chain links TRBV2 to TRBJ2-3; TRBD1 matches 10 bases. Per germline, CDR1 SNHLY and CDR2 FYNNEI. The CDR3 is made up of 12 amino acids. The junction had 1 base not matched to a gene; V was cut back by 8 bases and J by 5 bases. Here the CDR3 reads CASGTGVDTQYF. DNA for the CDR3: TGTGCCAGCGGGACAGGGGTAGATACGCAGTATTTT.